Below, 16 T cell receptor beta chains from the same sample are listed, as sequenced in a study of T cell responses to AZD1222 COVID-19 vaccine. Clones were read by immunoSEQ multiplex PCR, and TCRdb kept only the in-frame ones, dropping some. Among about 78,000 clones listed, 75% to 95% were seen once. This sample comprised peripheral blood, obtained 28 days after the second AZD1222 dose. These receptors all stem from an adult who received the AZD1222 COVID-19 vaccine.

The genes are TRBV3-1 (or the pseudogene TRBV3-2) and TRBJ2-7; 7 bases match TRBD2. V gave up 0 bases and J gave up 2 bases; unmatched junction bases: 4. CDR3 length: 15 amino acids. CDR1 and CDR2 from the germline V gene are LGHDT and YNNKEL (reference sequence). As DNA, the CDR3 is TGTGCCAGCAGCCAAGATGGCGGGGGAACCTACGAGCAGTACTTC. Encoded protein: CASSQDGGGTYEQYF.

This clone was found once. The J gene is TRBJ2-3, the V gene TRBV11-3; TRBD2 is a possible D gene (6 bases). The CDR3 contains 14 residues. Germline lookup yields CDR1 SGHNT and CDR2 YENEEA. The V and J ends lost 4 bases and 5 bases respectively, with 13 bases between them. The CDR3 region is CASSWRVGQDTQYF. In DNA form, the CDR3 reads TGTGCCAGCAGCTGGAGGGTCGGCCAAGATACGCAGTATTTT. The variable domain in full, with the rest retrieved from reference TRBV11-3 and TRBJ2-3, is EAGVVQSPRYKIIEKKQPVAFWCNPISGHNTLYWYLQNLGQGPELLIRYENEEAVDDSQLPKDRFSAERLKGVDSTLKIQPAELGDSAVYLCASSWRVGQDTQYFGPGTRLTVL.

The chain recombines TRBV25-1 with TRBJ1-1; D remains ambiguous. The CDR3 length is 14 residues. Trimming took 2 bases from V and 1 from J, leaving 8 bases between them. Germline-derived CDR1 and CDR2 are MGHDK and SYGVNS. The CDR3 sequence: CASSEPRGNTEAFF. The CDR3, as DNA: TGTGCCAGCAGTGAACCCCGGGGGAACACTGAAGCTTTCTTT.

Details on this clone: Its ends do not fully match the called genes, so a read error is possible. This chain joins TRBV5-5 and TRBJ1-5; D unresolved. The CDR3 consists of 13 residues. Germline CDR1 is SGHKS and CDR2 is YYEKEE (reference sequence). Here the CDR3 reads CASTLGGNQPQHF. The CDR3 DNA reads TGTGCCAGCACCTTGGGCGGGAATCAGCCCCAGCATTTT.

The chain carries TRBV11-2 and TRBJ2-3; D perhaps matches TRBD2 (6 bases). V was trimmed by 5 bases and J by 6 bases, leaving 12 bases between them. Germline-derived CDR1 and CDR2 are SGHAT and FQNNGV. The CDR3 length is 13 residues. The DNA for the CDR3 is TGTGCCAGCAGCCCCGGGGAGGCCGATACGCAGTATTTT. Translation: CASSPGEADTQYF.

The gene calls are TRBV5-4 and TRBJ2-1, with TRBD2 matching over 12 bases. V lost 4 bases, J lost 8 bases, and 4 bases stayed unmatched. The CDR3 runs 14 residues. Germline V gene sequence: CDR1 SGHNT, CDR2 YYREEE (reference sequence). The CDR3 sequence: CASSEWTSGDEQFF. CDR3 DNA: TGTGCCAGCAGCGAATGGACTAGCGGGGATGAGCAGTTCTTC. Full variable domain (outside the CDR3, taken from reference TRBV5-4 and TRBJ2-1): ETGVTQSPTHLIKTRGQQVTLRCSSQSGHNTVSWYQQALGQGPQFIFQYYREEENGRGNFPPRFSGLQFPNYSSELNVNALELDDSALYLCASSEWTSGDEQFFGPGTRLTVL.

The count of this clone is one. The chain employs TRBV7-9 and TRBJ2-2, with D uncertain. Germline CDR1 reads SEHNR; CDR2 reads FQNEAQ (reference sequence). Trimming took off 2 bases at V and 2 bases at J, with 6 bases between the two ends. The CDR3 length is 14 residues. CDR3 in amino acids: CASSLQVNTGELFF. The CDR3 DNA reads as TGTGCCAGCAGCTTACAAGTCAACACCGGGGAGCTGTTTTTT.

The gene calls are TRBV5-1 and TRBJ2-1, with D possibly being TRBD1 or TRBD2 (5 bases each). This CDR3 has 14 residues. The V and J ends lost 6 bases and 8 bases respectively, with 18 bases between them. Germline loops: CDR1 SGHRS, CDR2 YFSETQ. In DNA form, the CDR3 reads TGCGCCAGCACCCCCTCCCGGGGCGGCGATGAGCAGTTCTTC. Translation: CASTPSRGGDEQFF.

This sequence joins TRBV25-1 and TRBJ2-5; 7 bases line up with TRBD2. CDR1 is MGHDK, CDR2 SYGVNS, per germline. This CDR3 region has 13 residues. V trimming: 6 bases; J trimming: 1 base; junction bases outside the gene matches: 2. Here the CDR3 DNA reads TGTGCCAGCAGATTAGCGGGCCAAGAGACCCAGTACTTC. Encoded protein: CASRLAGQETQYF.

The chain links TRBV10-1 to TRBJ2-7; D uncertain. CDR3 length: 12 residues. Germline values: CDR1 WNHNN, CDR2 SYGVQD (reference sequence). Trimming removed 6 bases at V and 3 bases at J, with 9 bases between. The CDR3 DNA is TGCGCCAGCAGGTACGGCAACTACGAGCAGTACTTC. Amino acid sequence: CASRYGNYEQYF.

The chain uses TRBV4-1 and TRBJ1-5; 7 nucleotides line up with TRBD1. The CDR3 totals 14 residues. The V segment lost 4 bases and the J segment 4 bases; nucleotides outside the gene matches: 4. CDR1 and CDR2 (germline): MGHRA, YSYEKL. The CDR3 DNA follows: TGCGCCAGCAGCCCTCCGGGACAGAATCAGCCCCAGCATTTT. Protein product: CASSPPGQNQPQHF.

This clone was seen once. This sequence joins TRBV6-5 and TRBJ2-2; TRBD1 is a possible D gene (6 bases). The germline V gene has CDR1 MNHEY and CDR2 SVGAGI. There are 14 residues in the CDR3. Trimming cost V 3 bases and J 3 bases, with 8 bases left between them. In DNA, the CDR3 is TGTGCCAGCAGTTATCCAGGGGACACCGGGGAGCTGTTTTTT. Its protein is CASSYPGDTGELFF.

The chain employs TRBV19 and TRBJ2-1; the D gene is possibly TRBD1 (5 bases). The CDR3 consists of 14 residues. V shed 5 bases and J shed 9 bases, with 17 bases lying between them. Germline CDR1 reads LNHDA; CDR2 reads SQIVND (reference sequence). The CDR3 loop is CASSLYGAFGEQFF. CDR3 nucleotides: TGTGCCAGTAGTTTATATGGGGCTTTTGGTGAGCAGTTCTTC. The variable domain in full, with the rest retrieved from reference TRBV19 and TRBJ2-1, is DGGITQSPKYLFRKEGQNVTLSCEQNLNHDAMYWYRQDPGQGLRLIYYSQIVNDFQKGDIAEGYSVSREKKESFPLTVTSAQKNPTAFYLCASSLYGAFGEQFFGPGTRLTVL.

This clone was observed once. The chain carries TRBV11-3 and TRBJ2-1; D is possibly TRBD1 or TRBD2 (5 bases each). The CDR3 consists of 15 residues. Germline V lookup: CDR1 SGHNT, CDR2 YENEEA. The V end was cut by 1 base, the J end by 6 bases, with 13 bases between. The CDR3 sequence is CASSLGGIRLNEQFF. DNA of the CDR3: TGTGCCAGCAGCTTAGGGGGGATTCGACTCAATGAGCAGTTCTTC.

This clone occurred once. The chain uses TRBV11-2 and TRBJ1-5; D gene unclear. Germline V gene data show CDR1 as SGHAT and CDR2 as FQNNGV. There are 17 residues in the CDR3. Trimming left V 1 base short and J 2 bases short, with 15 bases between. CDR3 DNA: TGTGCCAGCAGCTTAGCACGGTTGGGTGCGGGCAATCAGCCCCAGCATTTT. Translating gives CASSLARLGAGNQPQHF.

This chain connects TRBV9 to TRBJ2-1; D is possibly TRBD1 or TRBD2 (6 bases each). This CDR3 region has 15 residues. Between the trimmed V and J ends, which lost 3 bases and 9 bases, there was a span of 19 bases. Germline V gives CDR1 SGDLS, CDR2 YYNGEE. CDR3: CASSGGPGAAVEQFF. CDR3 DNA: TGTGCCAGCAGCGGGGGTCCGGGGGCAGCTGTTGAGCAGTTCTTC.